This T cell receptor (beta chain) stems from a study of blood T cell repertoires in COVID-19. Study as a whole: Researchers got acute and convalescent COVID-19 samples from the United States, Italy and Spain. From T cells, B-cell-depleted T cells, or PBMCs came the material, which was cDNA or gDNA.

Under the authors' procedure: Nucleated cell counts were estimated from reference gene primer amplification. TCRdb's table, derived via immunoSEQ multiplex PCR, lists solely in-frame clones and lacks some. V, J and clone size derive from that table, while D and trimming were established from the DNA sequence. Among roughly 81,000 clones, approximately 90% were seen once, and the ten largest hold just over 8%. Germline CDR1 is SGHVS and CDR2 is FQNEAQ. The CDR3 has 14 amino acids. The V segment lost 5 bases and the J segment 6 bases; nucleotides outside the gene matches: 7. The gene calls are TRBV7-8 and TRBJ1-1; the match to TRBD1 covers 9 bases. Input material: peripheral blood. The clonotype originates from a man aged 25-40 years with acute or convalescent COVID-19. In DNA, the CDR3 is TGTGCCAGCAGCCTCGCTGACAGGGGGGCTGAAGCTTTCTTT. It codes for CASSLADRGAEAFF.